Listed below are T cell receptor beta chains from one sample, sequenced in a study of blood T cells in healthy people across ages. Via MiXCR, TCRdb re-called the 5' RACE reads, giving one row per CDR3 protein. The sample lists some 1.6 million distinct CDR3 sequences, 30% to 40% seen once, with approximately 11% in the top ten. Specimen: blood. The receptors shown here come from a woman in her twenties or thirties in good health. Both conserved end residues are part of each CDR3. A D gene is named only where the DNA matches it firmly. Not all rows give a size; the values are once, few, many and, for expanded clones, a class.

>NA|NA|12|TRBJ1-2|TRBV20-1
CSARGRVDGYTF
TGCAGTGCTAGGGGTAGGGTTGATGGCTACACCTTC
>NA|TRBD2|15|TRBJ2-1|TRBV20-1
CSARGGGASYNEQFF
TGCAGTGCTAGAGGCGGGGGGGCCAGCTACAATGAGCAGTTCTTC
>NA|NA|13|TRBJ2-5|TRBV15
CATSSRAGLRMYF
TGTGCCACCAGCAGTCGGGCGGGGCTGAGGATGTACTTC
>few|NA|16|TRBJ2-7|TRBV6-2/TRBV6-3
CASSYSRGVSSYEQYF
TGTGCCAGCAGTTACTCACGAGGTGTGAGCTCCTACGAGCAGTACTTC
>few|NA|19|TRBJ2-6|TRBV4-1
CASSQPGRVSGSGANVLTF
TGCGCCAGCAGCCAGCCCGGAAGGGTTTCGGGGTCTGGGGCCAACGTCCTGACTTTC
>NA|TRBD1|14|TRBJ2-2|TRBV3-1
CASSGTGYTGELFF
TGTGCCAGCAGTGGGACAGGGTACACCGGGGAGCTGTTTTTT
>many|NA|14|TRBJ2-3|TRBV5-1
CASSLSKGTDTQYF
TGCGCCAGCAGCTTGTCCAAGGGCACAGATACGCAGTATTTT
>NA|NA|14|TRBJ1-2|TRBV9
CASSQRGDGYGYTF
TGTGCCAGCAGCCAAAGGGGGGATGGCTATGGCTACACCTTC
>NA|TRBD1|15|TRBJ1-1|TRBV7-9
CASSTYRGGYTEAFF
TGTGCCAGCAGCACCTACAGGGGAGGGTACACTGAAGCTTTCTTT
>NA|NA|16|TRBJ2-5|TRBV5-1
CASSLIRSAGQETQYF
TGCGCCAGCAGCTTAATTCGTTCGGCGGGACAGGAGACCCAGTACTTC
>many|TRBD2|15|TRBJ2-7|TRBV28
CASSPTSGRTYEQYF
TGTGCCAGCAGTCCGACTAGCGGGAGAACCTACGAGCAGTACTTC
>NA|NA|13|TRBJ1-2|TRBV12-3/TRBV12-4
CASSPKVLGGYTF
TGTGCCAGCAGCCCGAAGGTTTTGGGTGGCTACACCTTC
>NA|NA|16|TRBJ1-1|TRBV5-1
CASSSVIQNPNTEAFF
TGCGCCAGCAGCTCGGTAATTCAAAACCCCAACACTGAAGCTTTCTTT
>NA|TRBD2|16|TRBJ2-7|TRBV28
CASSLGGTSGPYEQYF
TGTGCCAGCAGTTTGGGGGGGACTAGCGGGCCGTACGAGCAGTACTTC
>NA|TRBD2|18|TRBJ2-3|TRBV5-1
CASSLGRTSGELGDTQYF
TGCGCCAGCAGCTTGGGACGGACTAGCGGGGAGTTGGGAGATACGCAGTATTTT
>few|TRBD2|15|TRBJ2-7|TRBV20-1
CSARDRGGAPYEQYF
TGCAGTGCTAGAGATCGGGGGGGGGCCCCCTACGAGCAGTACTTC